This paragraph reports one T cell receptor (beta chain). Its antigen is still unknown. Documented time point: peripheral blood 6 weeks after treatment start. Every PCR got spiked synthetic TCR analog templates. This table comes from immunoSEQ multiplex PCR, and its TCRdb copy is limited to in-frame clones, with some not included. Here the sample spans approximately 93,000 clones, less than 90% being singletons. Trimming took 5 bases from V and 7 from J; bases not matched to a gene: 6. This CDR3 is built from 13 residues. Germline V gives CDR1 SGHVS, CDR2 FQNEAQ. The sample is drawn from a study of PD-L1 blockade in urothelial cancer. Study-level information: Patients' histories included 0 to 3 prior chemotherapy regimens.

Study results and limitations: Below-median pretreatment blood TCR clonality was associated with improved progression-free and overall survival.

The sample in question was PBMCs, obtained around atezolizumab (anti-PD-L1) treatment. The genes are TRBV7-8 and TRBJ2-3, with 7 bases that match TRBD2. The sequence derives from a man between 65 and 79 years old with urothelial cancer. This CDR3 reads CASSPSGVHTQYF. CDR3 sequence (DNA): TGTGCCAGCAGCCCCAGCGGGGTCCATACGCAGTATTTT.